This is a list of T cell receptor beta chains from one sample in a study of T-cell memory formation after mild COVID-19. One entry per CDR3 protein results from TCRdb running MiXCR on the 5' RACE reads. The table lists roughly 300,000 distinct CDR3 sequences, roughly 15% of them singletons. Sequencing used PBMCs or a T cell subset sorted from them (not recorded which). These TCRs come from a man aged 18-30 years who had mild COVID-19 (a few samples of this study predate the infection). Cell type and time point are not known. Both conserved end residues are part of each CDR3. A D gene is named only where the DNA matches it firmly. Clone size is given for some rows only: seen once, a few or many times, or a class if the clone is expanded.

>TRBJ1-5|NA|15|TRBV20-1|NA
CSARGDYRVGQPQHF
TGCAGTGCTAGGGGGGACTACAGGGTTGGACAGCCCCAGCATTTT
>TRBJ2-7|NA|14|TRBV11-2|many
CASSLDVSSYEQYF
TGTGCCAGCAGCTTAGACGTCAGCTCCTACGAGCAGTACTTC
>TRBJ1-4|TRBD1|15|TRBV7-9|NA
CASSWGDSYNEKLFF
TGTGCCAGCAGCTGGGGGGACAGCTATAATGAAAAACTGTTTTTT
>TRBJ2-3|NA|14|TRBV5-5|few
CASSLGHLTDTQYF
TGTGCCAGCAGCTTGGGACATCTCACAGATACGCAGTATTTT
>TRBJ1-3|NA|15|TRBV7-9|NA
CASTVIPNSGNTIYF
TGTGCCAGCACCGTCATACCCAACTCTGGAAACACCATATATTTT
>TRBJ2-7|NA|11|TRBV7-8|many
CASSPFREQYF
TGTGCCAGCAGCCCTTTCCGCGAGCAGTACTTC
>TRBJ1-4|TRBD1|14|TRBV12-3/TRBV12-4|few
CASSRGQGKEKLFF
TGTGCCAGCAGCAGGGGACAGGGTAAAGAAAAACTGTTTTTT
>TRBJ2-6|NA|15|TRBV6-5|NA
CASSFDGVEANVLTF
TGTGCCAGCAGTTTCGACGGGGTAGAGGCCAACGTCCTGACTTTC
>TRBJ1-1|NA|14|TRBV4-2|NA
CASSFIGENTEAFF
TGTGCCAGCAGCTTCATCGGGGAGAACACTGAAGCTTTCTTT
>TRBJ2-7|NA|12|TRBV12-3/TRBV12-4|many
CASSLRGYEQYF
TGTGCCAGCAGTCTACGCGGGTACGAGCAGTACTTC
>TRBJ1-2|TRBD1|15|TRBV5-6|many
CASSSGQGVPYGYTF
TGTGCCAGCAGCTCGGGACAGGGGGTACCCTATGGCTACACCTTC
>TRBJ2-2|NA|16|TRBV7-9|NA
CASSLGGSGTPGELFF
TGTGCCAGCAGCCTTGGGGGTTCCGGGACTCCCGGGGAGCTGTTTTTT
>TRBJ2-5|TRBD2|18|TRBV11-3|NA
CASSQGTSGRLIGETQYF
TGTGCCAGCAGCCAAGGGACTAGCGGACGGCTAATTGGCGAGACCCAGTACTTC
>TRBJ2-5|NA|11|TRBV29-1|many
CSVESQETQYF
TGCAGCGTTGAAAGCCAAGAGACCCAGTACTTC
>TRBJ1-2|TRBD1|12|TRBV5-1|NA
CASSLGQAGYTF
TGCGCCAGCAGCCTCGGACAGGCTGGCTACACCTTC
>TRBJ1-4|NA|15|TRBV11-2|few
CASSLTLGAYEKLFF
TGTGCCAGCAGCTTAACACTGGGGGCGTATGAAAAACTGTTTTTT
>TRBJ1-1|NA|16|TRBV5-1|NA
CASSLASAGVNTEAFF
TGCGCCAGCAGCTTGGCCTCGGCAGGGGTGAACACTGAAGCTTTCTTT
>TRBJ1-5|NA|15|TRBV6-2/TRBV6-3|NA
CASSYSSGRNKPQHF
TGTGCCAGCAGTTACTCGAGTGGCAGGAATAAGCCCCAGCATTTT
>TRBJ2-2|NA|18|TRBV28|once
CASSSAGRQTIRSGELFF
TGTGCCAGCAGTTCCGCGGGGCGTCAGACCATTAGGAGCGGGGAGCTGTTTTTT
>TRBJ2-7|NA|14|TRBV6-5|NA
CASSYSGGVYEQYF
TGTGCCAGCAGTTACTCTGGCGGGGTCTACGAGCAGTACTTC
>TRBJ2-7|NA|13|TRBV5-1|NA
CASSSRSPGEQYF
TGCGCCAGCAGCTCGAGGTCCCCGGGAGAGCAGTACTTC
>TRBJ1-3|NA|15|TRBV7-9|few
CASRAGTGSGNTIYF
TGTGCCAGCAGGGCCGGGACCGGCTCTGGAAACACCATATATTTT
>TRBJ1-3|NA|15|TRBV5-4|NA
CASSLAMDRGNTIYF
TGTGCCAGCAGCTTGGCAATGGACCGAGGAAACACCATATATTTT